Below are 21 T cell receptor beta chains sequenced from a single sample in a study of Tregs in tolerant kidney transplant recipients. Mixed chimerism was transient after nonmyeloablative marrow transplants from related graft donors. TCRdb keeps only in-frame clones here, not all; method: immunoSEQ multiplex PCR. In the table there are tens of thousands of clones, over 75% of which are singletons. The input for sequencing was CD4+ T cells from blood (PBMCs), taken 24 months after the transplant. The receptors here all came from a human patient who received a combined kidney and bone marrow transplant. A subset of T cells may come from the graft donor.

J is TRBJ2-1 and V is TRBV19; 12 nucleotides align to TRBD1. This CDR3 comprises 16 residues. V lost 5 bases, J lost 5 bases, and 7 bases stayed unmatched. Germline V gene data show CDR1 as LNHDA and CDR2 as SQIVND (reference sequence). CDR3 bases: TGTGCCAGTAGTCGGCTCGGGGACAGGGGGCACAATGAGCAGTTCTTC. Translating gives CASSRLGDRGHNEQFF.

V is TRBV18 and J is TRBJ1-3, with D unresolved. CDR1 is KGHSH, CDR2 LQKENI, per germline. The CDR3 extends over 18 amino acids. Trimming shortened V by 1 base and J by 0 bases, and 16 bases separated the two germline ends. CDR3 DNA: TGTGCCAGCTCACCACTTACGTCCGGAGCGGGCTCTGGAAACACCATATATTTT. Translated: CASSPLTSGAGSGNTIYF.

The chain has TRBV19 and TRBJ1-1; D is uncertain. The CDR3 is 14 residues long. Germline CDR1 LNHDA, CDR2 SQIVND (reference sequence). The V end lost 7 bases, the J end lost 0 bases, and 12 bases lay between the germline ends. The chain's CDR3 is CASKPAGVNTEAFF. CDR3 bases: TGTGCCAGTAAACCCGCCGGGGTGAACACTGAAGCTTTCTTT.

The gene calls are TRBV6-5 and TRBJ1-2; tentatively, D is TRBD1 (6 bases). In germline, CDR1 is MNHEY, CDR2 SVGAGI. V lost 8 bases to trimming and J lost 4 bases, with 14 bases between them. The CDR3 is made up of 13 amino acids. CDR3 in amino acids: CASGVRGGYGYTF. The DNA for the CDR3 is TGTGCCAGCGGGGTCAGGGGTGGCTATGGCTACACCTTC.

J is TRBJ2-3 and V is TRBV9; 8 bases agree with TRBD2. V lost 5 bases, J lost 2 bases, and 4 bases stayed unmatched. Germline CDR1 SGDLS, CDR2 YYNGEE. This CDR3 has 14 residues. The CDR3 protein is CASSLAGVTDTQYF. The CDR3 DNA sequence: TGTGCCAGCAGTCTAGCGGGCGTCACAGATACGCAGTATTTT.

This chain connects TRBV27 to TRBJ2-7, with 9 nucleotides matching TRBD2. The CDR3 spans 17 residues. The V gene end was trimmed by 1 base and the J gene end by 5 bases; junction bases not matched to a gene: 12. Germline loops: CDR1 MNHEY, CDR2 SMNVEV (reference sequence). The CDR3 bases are TGTGCCAGCAGTTTATTATCCGGGCGGGGGGGCAACAACGAGCAGTACTTC. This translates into CASSLLSGRGGNNEQYF.

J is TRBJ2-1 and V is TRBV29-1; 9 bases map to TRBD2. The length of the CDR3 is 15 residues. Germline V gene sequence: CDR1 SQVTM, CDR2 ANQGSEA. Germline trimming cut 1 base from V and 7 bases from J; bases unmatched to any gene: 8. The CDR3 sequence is CSVEGTSVGYNEQFF. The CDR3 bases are TGCAGCGTTGAAGGGACTAGCGTCGGGTATAATGAGCAGTTCTTC.

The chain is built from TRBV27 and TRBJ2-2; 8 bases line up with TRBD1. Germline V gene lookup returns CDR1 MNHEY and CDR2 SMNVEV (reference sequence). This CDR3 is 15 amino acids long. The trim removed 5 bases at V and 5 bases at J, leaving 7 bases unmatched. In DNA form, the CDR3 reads TGTGCCAGCAGTGATCAGGGGGCATGGACCGGGGAGCTGTTTTTT. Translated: CASSDQGAWTGELFF.

The CDR3 here is CASSPQPGLEQYF. CDR3 sequence (DNA): TGCGCCAGCAGCCCCCAACCAGGTCTCGAGCAGTACTTC. The genes are TRBV5-1 and TRBJ2-7; D remains unclear. V was shortened by 4 bases and J by 6 bases, with 14 bases between the two germline ends. This CDR3 is built from 13 residues. Per germline, CDR1 SGHRS and CDR2 YFSETQ.

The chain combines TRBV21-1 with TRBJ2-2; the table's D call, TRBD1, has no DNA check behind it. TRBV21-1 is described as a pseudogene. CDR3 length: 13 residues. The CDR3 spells CASSRNRKGELFF. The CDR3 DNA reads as TGTGCCAGCAGCAGAAACAGGAAAGGGGAGCTGTTTTTT.

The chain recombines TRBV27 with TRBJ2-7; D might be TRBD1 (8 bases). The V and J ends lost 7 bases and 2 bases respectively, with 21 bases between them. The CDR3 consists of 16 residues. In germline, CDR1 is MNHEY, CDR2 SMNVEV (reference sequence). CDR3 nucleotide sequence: TGTGCCAGCACACCATTGCAGGGGGCGGGGGCCTACGAGCAGTACTTC. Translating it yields CASTPLQGAGAYEQYF.

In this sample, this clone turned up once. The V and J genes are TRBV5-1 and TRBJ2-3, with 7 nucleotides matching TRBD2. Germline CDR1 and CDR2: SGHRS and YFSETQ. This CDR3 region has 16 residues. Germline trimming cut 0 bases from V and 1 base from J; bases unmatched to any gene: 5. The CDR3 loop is CASSLVAGDRTDTQYF. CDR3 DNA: TGCGCCAGCAGCTTGGTGGCGGGAGATCGCACAGATACGCAGTATTTT.

In DNA, the CDR3 is TGTGCCAGCAGCGTCGACAGGATGGGCATTCAGTACTTC. This codes for CASSVDRMGIQYF. This rearrangement joins TRBV27 to TRBJ2-4; D perhaps matches TRBD1 (6 bases). CDR3 length equals 13 residues. Between the trimmed V and J ends, which lost 6 bases and 9 bases, there was a span of 15 bases. Germline V gene data show CDR1 as MNHEY and CDR2 as SMNVEV (reference sequence).

The CDR3 DNA reads as TGTGCCAGTAGTAGTCCAGGGGGCTTCTATGGCTACACCTTC. This codes for CASSSPGGFYGYTF. The chain joins TRBV19 to TRBJ1-2, with 8 nucleotides matching TRBD1. V gave up 4 bases and J gave up 4 bases; unmatched junction bases: 5. The CDR3 sequence is 14 residues long. CDR1 and CDR2 (germline): LNHDA, SQIVND (reference sequence).

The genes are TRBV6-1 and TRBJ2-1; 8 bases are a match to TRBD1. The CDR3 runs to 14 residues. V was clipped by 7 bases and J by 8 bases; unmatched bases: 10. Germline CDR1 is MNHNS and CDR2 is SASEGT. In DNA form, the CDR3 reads TGTGCCAGCACCCTGGACAGGGTCCGAGATGAGCAGTTCTTC. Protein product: CASTLDRVRDEQFF.

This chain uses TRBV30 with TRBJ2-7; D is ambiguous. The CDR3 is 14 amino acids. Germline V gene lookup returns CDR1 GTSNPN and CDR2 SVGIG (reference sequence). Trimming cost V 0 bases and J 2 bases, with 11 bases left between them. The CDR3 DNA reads TGTGCCTGGAGTGTTGTGAGACAAGCCTACGAGCAGTACTTC. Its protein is CAWSVVRQAYEQYF. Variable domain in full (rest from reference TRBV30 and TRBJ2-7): SQTIHQWPATLVQPVGSPLSLECTVEGTSNPNLYWYRQAAGRGLQLLFYSVGIGQISSEVPQNLSASRPQDRQFILSSKKLLLSDSGFYLCAWSVVRQAYEQYFGPGTRLTVT.

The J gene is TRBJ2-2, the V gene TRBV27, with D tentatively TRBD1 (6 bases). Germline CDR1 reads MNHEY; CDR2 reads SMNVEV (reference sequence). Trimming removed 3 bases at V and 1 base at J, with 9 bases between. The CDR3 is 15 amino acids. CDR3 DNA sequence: TGTGCCAGCAGTTTCCAGACAGGGAACACCGGGGAGCTGTTTTTT. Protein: CASSFQTGNTGELFF.

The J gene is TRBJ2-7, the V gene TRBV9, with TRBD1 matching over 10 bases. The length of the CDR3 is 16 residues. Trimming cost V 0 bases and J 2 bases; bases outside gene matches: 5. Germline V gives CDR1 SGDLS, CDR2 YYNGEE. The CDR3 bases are TGTGCCAGCAGCGTAGGCGGACAGGGGGTCCCCTACGAGCAGTACTTC. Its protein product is CASSVGGQGVPYEQYF.

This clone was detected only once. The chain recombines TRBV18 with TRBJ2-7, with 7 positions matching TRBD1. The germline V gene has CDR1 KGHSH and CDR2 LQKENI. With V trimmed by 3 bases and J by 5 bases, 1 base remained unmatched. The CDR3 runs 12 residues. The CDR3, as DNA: TGTGCCAGCTCACCCGACAGGGACGAGCAGTACTTC. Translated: CASSPDRDEQYF.

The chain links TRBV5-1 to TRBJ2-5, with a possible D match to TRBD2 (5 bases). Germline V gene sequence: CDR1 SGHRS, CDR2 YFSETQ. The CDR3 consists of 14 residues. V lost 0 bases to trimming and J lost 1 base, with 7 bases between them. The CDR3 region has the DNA TGCGCCAGCAGCTTGGGGACTGCCCAAGAGACCCAGTACTTC. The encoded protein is CASSLGTAQETQYF.

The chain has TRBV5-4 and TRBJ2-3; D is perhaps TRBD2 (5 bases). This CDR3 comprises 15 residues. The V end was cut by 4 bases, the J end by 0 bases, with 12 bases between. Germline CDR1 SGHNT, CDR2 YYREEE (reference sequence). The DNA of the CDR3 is TGTGCCAGCAGCCCAAGCGGTCCTAGCACAGATACGCAGTATTTT. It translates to CASSPSGPSTDTQYF.